The 19 T cell receptor beta chains presented below share a single source sample, sequenced in a study of cytomegalovirus exposure and HLA in healthy donors. PCR involved 60 Vbeta and 13 Jbeta primers. The assay was immunoSEQ multiplex PCR, and TCRdb's table has in-frame clones only and misses some. The profile covers fewer than 250,000 clones, with 75% appearing a single time and 1.8% taken by the ten largest. Source material: PBMCs. These TCRs come from a woman in her 30s in good health and CMV-seronegative.

This clone was observed once. The genes are TRBV19 and TRBJ1-1; a weak D match, TRBD1 (6 bases). The V gene lost 6 bases and the J gene lost 4 bases, with 18 bases spanning the gap. Germline-derived CDR1 and CDR2 are LNHDA and SQIVND (reference sequence). The CDR3 runs 15 residues. The CDR3 DNA sequence: TGTGCCAGTAGGACGAATACAGGGCTCGGCACTGAAGCTTTCTTT. It is translated as CASRTNTGLGTEAFF.

This clone was observed once. The CDR3 reads CASSPGLAGAKNIQYF. CDR3 DNA sequence: TGTGCCAGCAGCCCCGGACTAGCGGGGGCCAAAAACATTCAGTACTTC. V usage is TRBV5-4 and J usage is TRBJ2-4; TRBD2 aligns across 12 bases. This CDR3 contains 16 residues. From germline, CDR1 is SGHNT and CDR2 YYREEE (reference sequence). Trimming at V came to 4 bases and at J to 1 base, leaving 3 bases not matched to a gene.

The rearrangement links TRBV5-8 to TRBJ1-1, with D tentatively TRBD1 (5 bases). Germline V gives CDR1 SGHTS, CDR2 YDEGEE. Trimming pared 0 bases from V and 4 bases from J, leaving 13 bases between. This CDR3 comprises 15 residues. DNA of the CDR3: TGTGCCAGCAGCTTGGTTCAGGGTTCGACCACTGAAGCTTTCTTT. Residues: CASSLVQGSTTEAFF.

The chain carries TRBV28 and TRBJ2-1; perhaps TRBD2 as D (5 bases). Between the trimmed V and J ends, which lost 7 bases and 6 bases, there was a span of 13 bases. The CDR3 extends over 13 amino acids. The germline V gene has CDR1 MDHEN and CDR2 SYDVKM. The CDR3 region has the DNA TGTGCCAGCACTAAATCTGAGGGCAATGAGCAGTTCTTC. Translation: CASTKSEGNEQFF.

In its sample, this clone was seen a few times. V is TRBV28 and J is TRBJ2-7; D gene uncertain. Germline values: CDR1 MDHEN, CDR2 SYDVKM. The CDR3 has 15 residues. Trimming took 3 bases from V and 3 from J, leaving 15 bases between them. The CDR3 protein is CASSFGGTSHYEQYF. The CDR3 coding sequence is TGTGCCAGCAGTTTTGGCGGTACTTCCCACTACGAGCAGTACTTC.

The CDR3 DNA sequence: TGCGCCAGCAGCTTGGACAGGGCGAACACCGGGGAGCTGTTTTTT. Translating it yields CASSLDRANTGELFF. The chain recombines TRBV5-1 with TRBJ2-2, with a possible D match to TRBD1 (6 bases). In germline, CDR1 is SGHRS, CDR2 YFSETQ. The V gene lost 0 bases and the J gene lost 0 bases, with 6 bases spanning the gap. CDR3 size: 15 residues.

The gene calls are TRBV19 and TRBJ1-5; D is ambiguous. Germline V lookup: CDR1 LNHDA, CDR2 SQIVND (reference sequence). V was trimmed by 4 bases and J by 9 bases, leaving 16 bases between them. This CDR3 contains 14 residues. The CDR3 region has the DNA TGTGCCAGTAGTACGAGACCGGGGTCATGGCCCCAGCATTTT. Protein product: CASSTRPGSWPQHF.

The rearrangement uses TRBV27 and TRBJ1-5, with D possibly being TRBD1 (5 bases). Trimming shortened V by 4 bases and J by 3 bases, and 10 bases separated the two germline ends. This CDR3 is built from 14 residues. From germline, CDR1 is MNHEY and CDR2 SMNVEV (reference sequence). Here the CDR3 DNA reads TGTGCCAGCAGTTCCGGGGGGACCAATCAGCCCCAGCATTTT. As protein: CASSSGGTNQPQHF.

The J gene is TRBJ2-3, the V gene TRBV7-9; the D gene is possibly TRBD2 (6 bases). The CDR3 is 14 amino acids. Between the trimmed V and J ends, which lost 4 bases and 6 bases, there was a span of 14 bases. The germline gives CDR1 SEHNR, CDR2 FQNEAQ (reference sequence). The CDR3 nucleotides are TGTGCCAGCAGCTACTACTTAGCGGTTGATACGCAGTATTTT. Amino acid sequence: CASSYYLAVDTQYF.

The chain has TRBV19 and TRBJ1-2; D is undetermined. The CDR3 is made up of 14 amino acids. The V gene lost 5 bases and the J gene lost 1 base, with 11 bases spanning the gap. The germline CDR1 and CDR2 sequences are LNHDA and SQIVND (reference sequence). The CDR3 nucleotides read TGTGCCAGTAGTGTCGCGGCATATAACTATGGCTACACCTTC. Its protein is CASSVAAYNYGYTF.

This clone was recorded a few times. The chain employs TRBV7-3 and TRBJ2-3, with 8 bases aligning to TRBD2. The germline V gene encodes CDR1 SGHTA and CDR2 FQGTGA. The length of the CDR3 is 15 residues. Germline trimming cut 4 bases from V and 5 bases from J; bases unmatched to any gene: 8. CDR3: CASSSSAGGLDTQYF. In DNA, the CDR3 is TGTGCCAGCAGCTCATCGGCGGGGGGTTTAGATACGCAGTATTTT.

The V gene is TRBV11-2, the J gene TRBJ1-1; tentative D call: TRBD1 (5 bases). Germline lookup yields CDR1 SGHAT and CDR2 FQNNGV. V lost 2 bases and J lost 0, with 13 bases in between. The CDR3 is 16 residues long. CDR3 coding DNA: TGTGCCAGCAGCTTATCCGGCTACAGGTTGAACACTGAAGCTTTCTTT. The encoded protein is CASSLSGYRLNTEAFF. Based on the CDR3 plus reference TRBV11-2 and TRBJ1-1, the full variable domain is EAGVAQSPRYKIIEKRQSVAFWCNPISGHATLYWYQQILGQGPKLLIQFQNNGVVDDSQLPKDRFSAERLKGVDSTLKIQPAKLEDSAVYLCASSLSGYRLNTEAFFGQGTRLTVV.

There are a few counts of this clone. Distinct nucleotide sequences in the sample also encode this CDR3. The chain carries TRBV6-5 and TRBJ1-1, with D unresolved. The CDR3 runs 13 residues. Germline values: CDR1 MNHEY, CDR2 SVGAGI. V lost 0 bases and J lost 5, with 7 bases in between. The chain's CDR3 is CASSYSRGTEAFF. CDR3 coding DNA: TGTGCCAGCAGTTACTCGAGAGGAACTGAAGCTTTCTTT.

The V gene is TRBV15, the J gene TRBJ1-5; TRBD1 aligns across 10 bases. The J segment lost 6 bases and the V segment lost 4 bases, leaving 9 bases of the junction unmatched. Germline V CDR1 and CDR2: LNHNV, YYDKDF (reference sequence). The CDR3 runs 16 residues. The CDR3 sequence: CATSNGPTGGGQPQHF. CDR3 nucleotide sequence: TGTGCCACCAGCAACGGGCCGACAGGGGGCGGTCAGCCCCAGCATTTT.

The rearrangement joins TRBV9 to TRBJ1-5; no reliable D call. V lost 0 bases and J lost 3, with 7 bases in between. Germline V CDR1 and CDR2: SGDLS, YYNGEE. The CDR3 totals 14 residues. The CDR3 protein is CASSVGNNNQPQHF. For the CDR3, the DNA is TGTGCCAGCAGCGTAGGAAACAACAATCAGCCCCAGCATTTT. Together with reference TRBV9 and TRBJ1-5, the CDR3 gives the full variable domain: DSGVTQTPKHLITATGQRVTLRCSPRSGDLSVYWYQQSLDQGLQFLIQYYNGEERAKGNILERFSAQQFPDLHSELNLSSLELGDSALYFCASSVGNNNQPQHFGDGTRLSIL.

The chain is built from TRBV5-5 and TRBJ1-2; no definite D call. The CDR3 extends over 11 amino acids. Germline assignment: CDR1 SGHKS and CDR2 YYEKEE (reference sequence). Trimming stripped 0 bases from V and 12 bases from J, with 9 bases between. CDR3 nucleotides: TGTGCCAGCAGCTTGGATGCCGGGGACACCTTC. It is translated as CASSLDAGDTF.

The chain combines TRBV10-3 with TRBJ2-7; possible D gene TRBD1, 6 bases. This CDR3 is 12 amino acids long. V dropped 6 bases and J dropped 6 bases, with 12 bases sitting between them. CDR1 ENHRY and CDR2 SYGVKD come from the germline V gene. The CDR3 DNA reads TGTGCCATCAGAGGGGACATTGGCGAGCAGTACTTC. Translation: CAIRGDIGEQYF.

The chain carries TRBV2 and TRBJ2-5; D not certain. Germline CDR1 and CDR2: SNHLY and FYNNEI. The CDR3 spans 13 residues. With 1 base removed from V and 6 bases from J, the gap between germline ends came to 9 bases. The CDR3 loop is CASSEDSWQTQYF. The CDR3 DNA follows: TGTGCCAGCAGTGAAGATAGCTGGCAGACCCAGTACTTC.

This clone appeared once. The chain combines TRBV19 with TRBJ2-3; no clear D gene. CDR1 is LNHDA, CDR2 SQIVND, per germline (reference sequence). The V and J ends lost 3 bases and 4 bases respectively, with 5 bases between them. The CDR3 length is 12 residues. CDR3 region: CASSIPSDTQYF. The CDR3 coding sequence is TGTGCCAGTAGTATTCCATCAGATACGCAGTATTTT.